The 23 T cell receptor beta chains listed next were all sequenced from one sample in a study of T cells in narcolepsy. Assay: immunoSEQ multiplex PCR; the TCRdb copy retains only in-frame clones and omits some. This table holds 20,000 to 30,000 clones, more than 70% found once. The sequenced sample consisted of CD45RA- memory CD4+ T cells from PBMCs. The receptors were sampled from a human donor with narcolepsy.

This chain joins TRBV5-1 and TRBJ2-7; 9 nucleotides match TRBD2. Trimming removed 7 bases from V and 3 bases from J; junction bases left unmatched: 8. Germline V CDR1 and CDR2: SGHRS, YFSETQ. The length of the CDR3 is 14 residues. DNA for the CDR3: TGCGCCAGCCAGGCGTCAGCGGGAGGCTACGAGCAGTACTTC. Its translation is CASQASAGGYEQYF.

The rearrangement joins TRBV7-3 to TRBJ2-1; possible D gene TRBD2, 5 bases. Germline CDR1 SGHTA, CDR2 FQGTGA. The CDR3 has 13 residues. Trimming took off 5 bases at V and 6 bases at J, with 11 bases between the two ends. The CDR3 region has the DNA TGTGCCAGCAGCCTTCAGACTACCAATGAGCAGTTCTTC. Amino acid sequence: CASSLQTTNEQFF.

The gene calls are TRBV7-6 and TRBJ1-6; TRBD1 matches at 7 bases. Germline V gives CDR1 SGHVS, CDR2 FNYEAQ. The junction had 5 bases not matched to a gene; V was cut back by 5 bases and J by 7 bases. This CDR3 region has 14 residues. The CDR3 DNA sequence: TGTGCCAGCAGCCTAAGGGGGCAGAATTCACCCCTCCACTTT. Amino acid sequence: CASSLRGQNSPLHF.

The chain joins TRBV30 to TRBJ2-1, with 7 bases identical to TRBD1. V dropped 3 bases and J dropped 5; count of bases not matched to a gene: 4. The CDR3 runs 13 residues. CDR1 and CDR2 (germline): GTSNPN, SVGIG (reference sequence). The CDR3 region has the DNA TGTGCCTGGAGGAGGGACAGAAACAATGAGCAGTTCTTC. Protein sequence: CAWRRDRNNEQFF. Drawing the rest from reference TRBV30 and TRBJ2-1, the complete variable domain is SQTIHQWPATLVQPVGSPLSLECTVEGTSNPNLYWYRQAAGRGLQLLFYSVGIGQISSEVPQNLSASRPQDRQFILSSKKLLLSDSGFYLCAWRRDRNNEQFFGPGTRLTVL.

CDR3 sequence (DNA): TGCGCCAGCAGCTCTTCCCCGACAGGGGGCGGGTACGAGCAGTACTTC. It codes for CASSSSPTGGGYEQYF. V and J are TRBV5-1 and TRBJ2-7, with 10 bases identical to TRBD1. Germline CDR1 is SGHRS and CDR2 is YFSETQ. The CDR3 is 16 residues long. V shed 3 bases and J 4 bases; nucleotides not matched to a gene: 10. Together with reference TRBV5-1 and TRBJ2-7, the CDR3 gives the full variable domain: KAGVTQTPRYLIKTRGQQVTLSCSPISGHRSVSWYQQTPGQGLQFLFEYFSETQRNKGNFPGRFSGRQFSNSRSEMNVSTLELGDSALYLCASSSSPTGGGYEQYFGPGTRLTVT.

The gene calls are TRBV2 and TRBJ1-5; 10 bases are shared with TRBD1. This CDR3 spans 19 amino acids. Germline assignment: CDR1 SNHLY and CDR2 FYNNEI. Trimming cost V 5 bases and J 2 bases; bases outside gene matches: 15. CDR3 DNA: TGTGCCAGCAGTAGAACCGGGACAGGGGCGGGAGTAGGCAATCAGCCCCAGCATTTT. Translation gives CASSRTGTGAGVGNQPQHF.

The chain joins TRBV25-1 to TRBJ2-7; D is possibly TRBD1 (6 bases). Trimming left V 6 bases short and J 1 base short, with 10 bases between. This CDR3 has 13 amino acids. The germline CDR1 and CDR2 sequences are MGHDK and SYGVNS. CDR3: CASRDRDSYEQYF. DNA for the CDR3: TGTGCCAGCAGGGACAGAGATTCCTACGAGCAGTACTTC.

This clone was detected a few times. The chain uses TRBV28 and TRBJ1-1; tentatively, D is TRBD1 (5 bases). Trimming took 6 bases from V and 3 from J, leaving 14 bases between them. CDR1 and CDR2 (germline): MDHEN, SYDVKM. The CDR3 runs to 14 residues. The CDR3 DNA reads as TGTGCCAGCAGGGACATTACTTTTCACACTGAAGCTTTCTTT. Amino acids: CASRDITFHTEAFF.

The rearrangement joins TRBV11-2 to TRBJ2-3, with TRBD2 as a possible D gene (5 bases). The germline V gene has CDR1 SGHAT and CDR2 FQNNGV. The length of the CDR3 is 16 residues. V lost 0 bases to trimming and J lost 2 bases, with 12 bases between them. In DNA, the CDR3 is TGTGCCAGCAGCTTAGATATTGCGGGTGCCACAGATACGCAGTATTTT. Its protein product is CASSLDIAGATDTQYF.

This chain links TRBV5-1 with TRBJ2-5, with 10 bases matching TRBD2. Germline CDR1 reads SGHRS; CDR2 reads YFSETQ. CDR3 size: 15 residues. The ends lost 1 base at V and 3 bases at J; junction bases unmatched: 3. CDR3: CASSLTSGKEETQYF. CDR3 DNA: TGCGCCAGCAGCTTGACTAGCGGGAAGGAAGAGACCCAGTACTTC.

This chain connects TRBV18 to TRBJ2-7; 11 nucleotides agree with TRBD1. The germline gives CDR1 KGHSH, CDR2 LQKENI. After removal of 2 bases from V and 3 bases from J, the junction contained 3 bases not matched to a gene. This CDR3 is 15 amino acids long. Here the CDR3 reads CASSPAGTGGYEQYF. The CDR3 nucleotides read TGTGCCAGCTCACCAGCCGGGACAGGGGGCTACGAGCAGTACTTC.

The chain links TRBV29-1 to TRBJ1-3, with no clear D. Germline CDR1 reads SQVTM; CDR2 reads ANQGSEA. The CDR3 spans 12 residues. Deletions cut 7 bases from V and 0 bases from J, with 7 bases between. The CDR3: CSGAVSGNTIYF. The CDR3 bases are TGCAGCGGTGCGGTCTCTGGAAACACCATATATTTT.

CDR3 in amino acids: CASCSSTNSNQPQHF. Here the CDR3 DNA reads TGCGCCAGCTGCTCTAGCACCAATAGCAATCAGCCCCAGCATTTT. V is TRBV5-1 and J is TRBJ1-5; D gene uncertain. V was pared by 7 bases and J by 0 bases, with 14 bases between. The CDR3 consists of 15 residues. CDR1 is SGHRS, CDR2 YFSETQ, per germline.

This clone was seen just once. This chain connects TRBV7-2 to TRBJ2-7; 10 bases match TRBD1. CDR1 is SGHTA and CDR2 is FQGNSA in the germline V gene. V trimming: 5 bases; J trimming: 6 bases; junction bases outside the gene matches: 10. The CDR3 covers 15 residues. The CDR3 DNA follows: TGTGCCAGCAGCCTGCTCCGGGACAGGGGATCCGAGCAGTACTTC. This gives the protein CASSLLRDRGSEQYF.

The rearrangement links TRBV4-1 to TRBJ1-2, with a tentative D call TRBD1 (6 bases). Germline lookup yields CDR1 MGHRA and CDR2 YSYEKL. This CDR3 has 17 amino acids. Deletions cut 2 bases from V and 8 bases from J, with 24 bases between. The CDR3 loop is CASSQILGRGGQRGYTF. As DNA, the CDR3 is TGCGCCAGCAGCCAAATATTAGGGAGGGGGGGTCAGCGCGGCTACACCTTC.

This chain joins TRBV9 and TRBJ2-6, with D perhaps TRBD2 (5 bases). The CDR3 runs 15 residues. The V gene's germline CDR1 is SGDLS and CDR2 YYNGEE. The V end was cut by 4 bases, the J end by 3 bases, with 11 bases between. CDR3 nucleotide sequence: TGTGCCAGCAGCCTTTCCGGGGATGGGGCCAACGTCCTGACTTTC. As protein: CASSLSGDGANVLTF.

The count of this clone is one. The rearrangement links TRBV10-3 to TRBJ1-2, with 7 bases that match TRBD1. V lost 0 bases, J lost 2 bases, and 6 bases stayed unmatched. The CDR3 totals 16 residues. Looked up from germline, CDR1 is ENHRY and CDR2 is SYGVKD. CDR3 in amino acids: CAISESGGGGNYGYTF. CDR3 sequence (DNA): TGTGCCATCAGTGAGTCCGGAGGGGGCGGAAACTATGGCTACACCTTC.

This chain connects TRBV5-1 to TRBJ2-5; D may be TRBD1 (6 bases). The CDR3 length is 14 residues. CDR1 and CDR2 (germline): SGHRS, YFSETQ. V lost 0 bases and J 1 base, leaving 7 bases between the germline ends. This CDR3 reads CASSLGTAQETQYF. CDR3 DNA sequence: TGCGCCAGCAGCTTGGGGACAGCCCAAGAGACCCAGTACTTC.

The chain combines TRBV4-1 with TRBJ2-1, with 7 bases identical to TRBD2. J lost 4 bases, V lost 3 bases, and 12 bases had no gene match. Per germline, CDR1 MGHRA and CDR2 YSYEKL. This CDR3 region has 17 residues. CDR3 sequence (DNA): TGCGCCAGCAGCCAGGTGGACATGGGACTAATTTACAATGAGCAGTTCTTC. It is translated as CASSQVDMGLIYNEQFF.

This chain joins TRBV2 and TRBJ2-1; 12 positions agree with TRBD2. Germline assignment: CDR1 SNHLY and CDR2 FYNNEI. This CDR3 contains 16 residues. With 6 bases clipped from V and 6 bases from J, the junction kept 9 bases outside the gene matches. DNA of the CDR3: TGTGCCAGCAGCAGGGGGGGACTAGCGGGTCTCAATGAGCAGTTCTTC. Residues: CASSRGGLAGLNEQFF.

The chain's CDR3 is CASSPGGGATEAFF. DNA of the CDR3: TGTGCCAGCTCACCAGGTGGGGGCGCAACTGAAGCTTTCTTT. The chain recombines TRBV18 with TRBJ1-1; a weak D match, TRBD1 (6 bases). CDR1 is KGHSH, CDR2 LQKENI, per germline. CDR3 length: 14 residues. V lost 2 bases, J lost 5 bases, and 12 bases lay in between.

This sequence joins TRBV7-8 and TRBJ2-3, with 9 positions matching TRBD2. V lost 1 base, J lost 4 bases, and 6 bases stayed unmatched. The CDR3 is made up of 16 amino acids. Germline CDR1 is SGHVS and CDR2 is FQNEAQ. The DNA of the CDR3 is TGTGCCAGCAGCTTAGGGGCGGGACTAGCAGCAGATACGCAGTATTTT. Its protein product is CASSLGAGLAADTQYF.

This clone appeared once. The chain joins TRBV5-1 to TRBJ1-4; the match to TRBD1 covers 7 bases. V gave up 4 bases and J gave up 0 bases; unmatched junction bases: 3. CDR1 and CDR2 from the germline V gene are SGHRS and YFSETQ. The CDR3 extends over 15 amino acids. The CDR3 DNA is TGCGCCAGCAGCCGGGACAGAACAACTAATGAAAAACTGTTTTTT. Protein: CASSRDRTTNEKLFF.